Reported below is one TCR beta chain. cDNA prepared by RNA extraction and subsequent reverse transcription served as the template for sequencing. TCRdb's table, derived via immunoSEQ multiplex PCR, lists solely in-frame clones and lacks some. The table records around 100,000 clones, 40% to 50% of them present only once. The treatment here: oral pan-JAK inhibitor, 5-10 mg twice daily. Those with alopecia areata gave lesional scalp punch biopsies and peripheral blood. This record belongs to a study of CD8+ T cells in alopecia areata. This sample comprised CD8+ T cells sorted from blood, obtained at week 24, from a patient treated with tofacitinib. The sequence derives from a human donor with alopecia areata.

The CDR3 coding sequence is TGTGCCAGCAGCCACATCCCCGGGGAGCTGTTTTTT. It yields the protein CASSHIPGELFF. The chain carries TRBV6-6 and TRBJ2-2; D ambiguous. In germline, CDR1 is MNHNY, CDR2 SVGAGI (reference sequence). V was trimmed by 6 bases and J by 6 bases, leaving 8 bases between them. The CDR3 consists of 12 residues.